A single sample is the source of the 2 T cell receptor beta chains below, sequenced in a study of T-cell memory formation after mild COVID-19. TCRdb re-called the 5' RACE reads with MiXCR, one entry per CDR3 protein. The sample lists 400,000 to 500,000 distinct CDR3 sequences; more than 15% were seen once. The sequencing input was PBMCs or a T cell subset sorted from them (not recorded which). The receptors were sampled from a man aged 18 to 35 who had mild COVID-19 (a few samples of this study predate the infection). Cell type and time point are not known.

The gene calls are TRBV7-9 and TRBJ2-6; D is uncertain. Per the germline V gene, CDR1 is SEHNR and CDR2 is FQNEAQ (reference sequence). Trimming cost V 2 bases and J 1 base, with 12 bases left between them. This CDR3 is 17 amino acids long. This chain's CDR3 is CASSLRKLTSGANVLTF. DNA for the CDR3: TGTGCCAGCAGCTTAAGGAAGCTAACATCTGGGGCCAACGTCCTGACTTTC.

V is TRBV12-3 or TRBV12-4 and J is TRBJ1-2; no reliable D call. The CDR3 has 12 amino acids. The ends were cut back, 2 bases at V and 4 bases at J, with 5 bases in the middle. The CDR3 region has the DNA TGTGCCAGCAGTTTATTCAGCTATGGCTACACCTTC. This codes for CASSLFSYGYTF.